The 4 T cell receptor beta chains below all came from one sample that was sequenced in a study of cytomegalovirus exposure and HLA in healthy donors. Produced via immunoSEQ multiplex PCR; TCRdb's table is partial and in-frame only. Of 100,000 to 150,000 clones listed, 70% to 90% are singletons. Sequencing was done on a sample of PBMCs. The source of these receptors is a young woman in good health and CMV-seronegative.

The chain uses TRBV28 and TRBJ2-1; TRBD1 is a possible D gene (5 bases). There are 12 residues in the CDR3. V was pared by 5 bases and J by 7 bases, with 9 bases between. The germline V gene encodes CDR1 MDHEN and CDR2 SYDVKM. CDR3 sequence reads: CASSLRGNEQFF. The CDR3 nucleotides are TGTGCCAGCAGTCTTAGGGGTAATGAGCAGTTCTTC.

This chain links TRBV5-5 with TRBJ2-7; the match to TRBD1 covers 9 bases. Germline assignment: CDR1 SGHKS and CDR2 YYEKEE (reference sequence). This CDR3 has 14 amino acids. V lost 4 bases to trimming and J lost 5 bases; unmatched junction nucleotides: 7. The CDR3 DNA reads TGTGCCAGCAGCGGGACAGGGCAACTACACGAGCAGTACTTC. This sequence encodes CASSGTGQLHEQYF.

The chain uses TRBV28 and TRBJ2-7, with 9 bases lining up with TRBD1. The CDR3 has 15 residues. Germline CDR1 reads MDHEN; CDR2 reads SYDVKM. Trimming at V came to 6 bases and at J to 3 bases, leaving 9 bases not matched to a gene. The CDR3 region has the DNA TGTGCCAGCAGCAGCGCCGGGACAGGGATCTACGAGCAGTACTTC. This encodes CASSSAGTGIYEQYF.

This rearrangement joins TRBV5-6 to TRBJ2-3; the D gene is possibly TRBD1 (7 bases). Germline loops: CDR1 SGHDT, CDR2 YYEEEE. V shed 1 base and J shed 5 bases, with 14 bases lying between them. The CDR3 consists of 15 residues. The CDR3 spells CASSLPDRREDTQYF. The CDR3 DNA sequence: TGTGCCAGCAGCTTGCCGGACAGGAGGGAAGATACGCAGTATTTT. The variable domain in full, completed from reference TRBV5-6 and TRBJ2-3, reads DAGVTQSPTHLIKTRGQQVTLRCSPKSGHDTVSWYQQALGQGPQFIFQYYEEEERQRGNFPDRFSGHQFPNYSSELNVNALLLGDSALYLCASSLPDRREDTQYFGPGTRLTVL.